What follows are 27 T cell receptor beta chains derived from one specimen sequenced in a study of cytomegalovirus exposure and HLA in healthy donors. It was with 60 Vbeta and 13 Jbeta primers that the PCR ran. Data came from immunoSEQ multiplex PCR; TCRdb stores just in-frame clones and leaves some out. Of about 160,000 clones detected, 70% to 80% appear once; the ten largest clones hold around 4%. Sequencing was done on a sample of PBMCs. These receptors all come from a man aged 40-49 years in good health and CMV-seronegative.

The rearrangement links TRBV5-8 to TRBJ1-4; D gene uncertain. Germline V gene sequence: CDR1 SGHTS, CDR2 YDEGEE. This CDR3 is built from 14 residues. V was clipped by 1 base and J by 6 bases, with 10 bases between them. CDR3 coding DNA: TGTGCCAGCAGCTTGCTAGGTCCCTATGAAAAACTGTTTTTT. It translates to CASSLLGPYEKLFF.

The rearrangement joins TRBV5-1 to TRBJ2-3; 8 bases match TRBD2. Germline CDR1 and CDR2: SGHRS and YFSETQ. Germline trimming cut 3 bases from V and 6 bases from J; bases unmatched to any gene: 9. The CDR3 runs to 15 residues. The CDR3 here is CASSSGGTHRDTQYF. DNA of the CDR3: TGCGCCAGCAGCTCGGGAGGGACCCACCGCGATACGCAGTATTTT.

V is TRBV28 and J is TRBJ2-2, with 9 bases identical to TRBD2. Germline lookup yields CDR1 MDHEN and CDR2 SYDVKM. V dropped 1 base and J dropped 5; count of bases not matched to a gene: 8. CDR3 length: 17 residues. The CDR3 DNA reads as TGTGCCAGCAGTTTATTCCGACTAGCGGAGTTAACCGGGGAGCTGTTTTTT. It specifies CASSLFRLAELTGELFF.

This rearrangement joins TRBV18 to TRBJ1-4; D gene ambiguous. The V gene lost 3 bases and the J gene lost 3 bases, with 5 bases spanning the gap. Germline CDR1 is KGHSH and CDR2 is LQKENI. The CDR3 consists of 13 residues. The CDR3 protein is CASSPYANEKLFF. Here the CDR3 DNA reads TGTGCCAGCTCACCGTATGCTAATGAAAAACTGTTTTTT.

The CDR3 region is CASSELQGAGNQPQHF. The CDR3 bases are TGTGCCAGCAGTGAGCTACAGGGGGCCGGGAATCAGCCCCAGCATTTT. The chain links TRBV6-1 to TRBJ1-5; 9 bases map to TRBD1. V was clipped by 3 bases and J by 4 bases; unmatched bases: 7. The germline gives CDR1 MNHNS, CDR2 SASEGT. CDR3 length: 16 residues.

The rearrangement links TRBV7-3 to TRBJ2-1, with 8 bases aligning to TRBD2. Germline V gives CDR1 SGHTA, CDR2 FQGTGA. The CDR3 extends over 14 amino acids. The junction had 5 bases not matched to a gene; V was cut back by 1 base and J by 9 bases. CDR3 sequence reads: CASSLSGGMVEQFF. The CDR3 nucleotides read TGTGCCAGCAGCTTAAGCGGGGGGATGGTTGAGCAGTTCTTC.

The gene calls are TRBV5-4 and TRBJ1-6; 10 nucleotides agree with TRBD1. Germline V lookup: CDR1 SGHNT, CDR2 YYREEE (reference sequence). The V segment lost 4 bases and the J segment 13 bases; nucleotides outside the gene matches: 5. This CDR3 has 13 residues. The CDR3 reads CASSGDRGRPLHF. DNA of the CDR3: TGTGCCAGCAGCGGAGACAGGGGGCGCCCCCTCCACTTT.

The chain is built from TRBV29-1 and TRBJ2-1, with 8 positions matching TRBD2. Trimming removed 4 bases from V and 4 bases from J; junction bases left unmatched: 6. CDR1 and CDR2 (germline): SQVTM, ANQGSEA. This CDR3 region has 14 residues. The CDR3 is CSVGGSGAYNEQFF. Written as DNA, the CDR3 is TGCAGCGTTGGTGGTAGCGGGGCGTACAATGAGCAGTTCTTC.

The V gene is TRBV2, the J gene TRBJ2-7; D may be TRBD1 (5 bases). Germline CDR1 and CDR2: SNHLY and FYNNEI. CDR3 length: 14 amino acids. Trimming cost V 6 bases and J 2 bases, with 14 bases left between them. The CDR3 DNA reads TGTGCCAGCAGCGATCTCGGACAAACCTACGAGCAGTACTTC. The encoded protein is CASSDLGQTYEQYF.

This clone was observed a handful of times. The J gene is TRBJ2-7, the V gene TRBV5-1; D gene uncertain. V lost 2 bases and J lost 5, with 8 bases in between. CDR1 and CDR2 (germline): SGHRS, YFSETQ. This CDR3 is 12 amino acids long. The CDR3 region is CASSFNENEQYF. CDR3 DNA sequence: TGCGCCAGCAGCTTTAACGAGAACGAGCAGTACTTC.

CDR3 loop: CASSETGHEQYF. The CDR3 DNA is TGTGCCAGCAGCGAGACAGGGCACGAGCAGTACTTC. This chain uses TRBV7-2 with TRBJ2-7; 7 bases are shared with TRBD1. The trim removed 5 bases at V and 5 bases at J, leaving 3 bases unmatched. Looked up from germline, CDR1 is SGHTA and CDR2 is FQGNSA. The CDR3 is 12 residues long.

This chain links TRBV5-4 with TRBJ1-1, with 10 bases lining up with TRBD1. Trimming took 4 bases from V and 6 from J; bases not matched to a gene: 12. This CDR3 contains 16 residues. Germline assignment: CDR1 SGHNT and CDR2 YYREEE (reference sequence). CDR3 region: CASSPRYDRGLSEAFF. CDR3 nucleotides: TGTGCCAGCAGCCCGCGTTATGACAGGGGGCTCTCTGAAGCTTTCTTT.

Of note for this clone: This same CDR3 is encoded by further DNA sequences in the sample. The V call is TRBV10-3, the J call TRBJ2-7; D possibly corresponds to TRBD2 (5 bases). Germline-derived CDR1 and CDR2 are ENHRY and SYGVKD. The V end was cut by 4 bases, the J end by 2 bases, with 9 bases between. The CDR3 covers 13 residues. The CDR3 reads CAISGAGTYEQYF. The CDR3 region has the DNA TGTGCCATCAGTGGAGCCGGGACCTACGAGCAGTACTTC.

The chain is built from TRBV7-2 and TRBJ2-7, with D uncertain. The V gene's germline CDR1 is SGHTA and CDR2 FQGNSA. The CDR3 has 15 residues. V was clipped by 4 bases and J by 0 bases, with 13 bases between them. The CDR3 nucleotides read TGTGCCAGCAGCTCCGGTTTTGGTGGCTCCTACGAGCAGTACTTC. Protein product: CASSSGFGGSYEQYF.

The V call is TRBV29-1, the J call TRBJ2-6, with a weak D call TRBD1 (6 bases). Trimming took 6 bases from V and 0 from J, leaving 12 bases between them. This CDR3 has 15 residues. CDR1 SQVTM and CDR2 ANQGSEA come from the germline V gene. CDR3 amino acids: CSVGQINSGANVLTF. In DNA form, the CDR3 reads TGCAGCGTAGGACAGATAAACTCTGGGGCCAACGTCCTGACTTTC.

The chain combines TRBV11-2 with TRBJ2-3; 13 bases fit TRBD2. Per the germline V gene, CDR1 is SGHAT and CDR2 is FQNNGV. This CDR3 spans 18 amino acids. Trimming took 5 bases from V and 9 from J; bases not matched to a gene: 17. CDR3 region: CASSGIIGTSGVIGTQYF. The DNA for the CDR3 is TGTGCCAGCAGCGGAATAATCGGGACTAGCGGGGTTATTGGGACGCAGTATTTT.

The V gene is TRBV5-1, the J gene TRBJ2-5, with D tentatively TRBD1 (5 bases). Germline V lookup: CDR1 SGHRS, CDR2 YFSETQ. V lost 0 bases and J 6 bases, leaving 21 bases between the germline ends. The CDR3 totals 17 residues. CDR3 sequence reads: CASSLGDSQIKGKTQYF. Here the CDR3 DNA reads TGCGCCAGCAGCTTGGGAGACAGTCAAATTAAGGGGAAGACCCAGTACTTC.

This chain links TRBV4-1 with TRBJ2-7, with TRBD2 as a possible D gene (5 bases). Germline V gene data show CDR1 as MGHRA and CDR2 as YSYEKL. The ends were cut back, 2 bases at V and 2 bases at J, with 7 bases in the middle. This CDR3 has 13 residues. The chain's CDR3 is CASSQTRAYEQYF. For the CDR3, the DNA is TGCGCCAGCAGCCAAACTAGGGCCTACGAGCAGTACTTC.

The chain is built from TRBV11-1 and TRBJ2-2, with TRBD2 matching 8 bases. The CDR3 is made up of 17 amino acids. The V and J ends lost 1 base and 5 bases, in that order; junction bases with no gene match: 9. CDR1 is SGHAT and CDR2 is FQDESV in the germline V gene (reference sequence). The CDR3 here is CASSLVEAGGPTGELFF. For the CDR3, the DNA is TGTGCCAGCAGCTTAGTCGAGGCGGGGGGTCCTACCGGGGAGCTGTTTTTT.

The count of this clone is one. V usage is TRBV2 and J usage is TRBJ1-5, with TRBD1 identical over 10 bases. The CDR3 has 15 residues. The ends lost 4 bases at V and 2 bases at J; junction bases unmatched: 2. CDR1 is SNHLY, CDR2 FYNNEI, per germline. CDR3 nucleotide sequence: TGTGCCAGCAGTGGCGGGACAGGGGGCAATCAGCCCCAGCATTTT. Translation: CASSGGTGGNQPQHF.

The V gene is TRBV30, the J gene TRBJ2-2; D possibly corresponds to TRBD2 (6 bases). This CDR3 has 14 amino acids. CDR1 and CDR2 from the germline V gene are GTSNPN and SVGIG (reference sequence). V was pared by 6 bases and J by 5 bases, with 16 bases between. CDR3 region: CACRTNPSTGELFF. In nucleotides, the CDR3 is TGTGCCTGTAGGACTAACCCCAGTACCGGGGAGCTGTTTTTT.

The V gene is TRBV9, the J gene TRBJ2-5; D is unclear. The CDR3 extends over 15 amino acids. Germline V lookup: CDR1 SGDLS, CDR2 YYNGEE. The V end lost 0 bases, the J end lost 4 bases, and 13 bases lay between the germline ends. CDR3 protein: CASSVADSARETQYF. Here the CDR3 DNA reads TGTGCCAGCAGCGTAGCTGATTCAGCTAGAGAGACCCAGTACTTC.

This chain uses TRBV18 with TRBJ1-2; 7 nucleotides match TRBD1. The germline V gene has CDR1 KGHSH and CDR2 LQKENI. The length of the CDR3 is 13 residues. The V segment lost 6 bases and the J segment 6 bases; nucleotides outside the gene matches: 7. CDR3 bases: TGTGCCAGCTCCGTCCCAGGGGGGAATGGCTACACCTTC. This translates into CASSVPGGNGYTF.

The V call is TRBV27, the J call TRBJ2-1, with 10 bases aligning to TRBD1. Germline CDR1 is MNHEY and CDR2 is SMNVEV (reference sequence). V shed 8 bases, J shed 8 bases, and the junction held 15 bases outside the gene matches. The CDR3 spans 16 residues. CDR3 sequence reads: CASCSWDRGGLDEQFF. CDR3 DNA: TGTGCCAGCTGTTCGTGGGACAGGGGAGGTTTGGATGAGCAGTTCTTC.

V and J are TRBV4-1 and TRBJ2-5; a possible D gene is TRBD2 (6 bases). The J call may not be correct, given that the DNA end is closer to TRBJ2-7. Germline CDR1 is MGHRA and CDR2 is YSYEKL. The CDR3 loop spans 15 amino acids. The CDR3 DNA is TGCGCCAGCAGCCGTACCATTAGCGGCTCCTACGAGCAGTACTTC. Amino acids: CASSRTISGSYEQYF.

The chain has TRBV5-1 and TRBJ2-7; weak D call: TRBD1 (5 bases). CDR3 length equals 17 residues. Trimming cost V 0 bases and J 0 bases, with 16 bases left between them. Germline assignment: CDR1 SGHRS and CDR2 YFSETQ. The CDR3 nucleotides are TGCGCCAGCAGCTTGGACGGCCACAGACAGAGCTCCTACGAGCAGTACTTC. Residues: CASSLDGHRQSSYEQYF.

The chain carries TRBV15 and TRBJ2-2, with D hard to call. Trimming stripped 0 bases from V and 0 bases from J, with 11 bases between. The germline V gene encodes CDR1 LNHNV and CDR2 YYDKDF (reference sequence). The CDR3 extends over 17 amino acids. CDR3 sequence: CATSRDWASANTGELFF. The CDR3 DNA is TGTGCCACCAGCAGAGATTGGGCCAGTGCGAACACCGGGGAGCTGTTTTTT.